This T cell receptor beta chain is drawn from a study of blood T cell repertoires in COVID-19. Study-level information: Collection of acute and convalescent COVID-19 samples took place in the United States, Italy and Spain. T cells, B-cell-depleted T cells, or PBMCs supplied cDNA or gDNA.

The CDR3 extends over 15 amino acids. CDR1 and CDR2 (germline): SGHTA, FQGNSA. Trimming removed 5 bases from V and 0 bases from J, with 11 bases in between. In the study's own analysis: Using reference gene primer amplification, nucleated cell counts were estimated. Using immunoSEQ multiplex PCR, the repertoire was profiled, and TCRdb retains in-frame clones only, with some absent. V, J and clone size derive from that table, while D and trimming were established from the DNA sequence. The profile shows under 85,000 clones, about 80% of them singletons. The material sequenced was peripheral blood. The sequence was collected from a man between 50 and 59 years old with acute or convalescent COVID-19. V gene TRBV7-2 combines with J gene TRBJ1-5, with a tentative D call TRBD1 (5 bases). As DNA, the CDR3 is TGTGCCAGCAGCCATGGACATTTTAGCAATCAGCCCCAGCATTTT. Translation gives CASSHGHFSNQPQHF. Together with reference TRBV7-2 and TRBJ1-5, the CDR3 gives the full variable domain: GAGVSQSPSNKVTEKGKDVELRCDPISGHTALYWYRQSLGQGLEFLIYFQGNSAPDKSGLPSDRFSAERTGGSVSTLTIQRTQQEDSAVYLCASSHGHFSNQPQHFGDGTRLSIL.